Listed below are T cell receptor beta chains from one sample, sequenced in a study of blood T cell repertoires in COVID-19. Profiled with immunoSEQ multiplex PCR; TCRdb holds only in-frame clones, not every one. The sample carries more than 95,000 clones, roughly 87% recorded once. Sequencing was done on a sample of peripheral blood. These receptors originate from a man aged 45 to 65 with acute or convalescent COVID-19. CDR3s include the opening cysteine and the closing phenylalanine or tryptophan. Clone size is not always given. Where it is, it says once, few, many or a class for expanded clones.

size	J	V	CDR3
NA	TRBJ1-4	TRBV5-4	CASSLGVPGQGYEKLFF
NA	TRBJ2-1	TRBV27	CASGFRGDNEQFF
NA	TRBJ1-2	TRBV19	CASSIGQGVSGYTF
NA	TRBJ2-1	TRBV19	CASSIYRTSGGTSSYNEQFF
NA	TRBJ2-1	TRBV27	CASSFPGGSNNEQFF
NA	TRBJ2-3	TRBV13	CASSLPNTDTQYF
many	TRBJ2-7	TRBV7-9	CASSSTTSIIHYEQYF
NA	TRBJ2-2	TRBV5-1	CASSLGSSGASNTGELFF
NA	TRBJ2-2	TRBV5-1	CASSLGQTTNTGELFF
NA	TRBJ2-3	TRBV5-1	CASSPGLAGVTDTQYF
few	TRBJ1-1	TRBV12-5	CASGPKAGLAEAFF
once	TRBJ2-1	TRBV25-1	CASRMASYNEQFF
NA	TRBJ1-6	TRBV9	CASSVETGDSPLHF
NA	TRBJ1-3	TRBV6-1	CASSGATGGRGNTIYF
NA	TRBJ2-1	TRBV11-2	CASSLRLPTYNEQFF
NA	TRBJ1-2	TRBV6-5	CASSYGGGYGYTF
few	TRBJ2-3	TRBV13	CASSLTGLADTQYF
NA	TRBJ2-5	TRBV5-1	CASSPAGQYQETQYF
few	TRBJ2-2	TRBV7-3	CASSLNPLPGNTGELFF
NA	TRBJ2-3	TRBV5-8	CASSLRTSGGLSTDTQYF
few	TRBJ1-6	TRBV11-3	CASSFTGLTPLHF
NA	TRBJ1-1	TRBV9	CASSVEPLRQGTSLEAFF
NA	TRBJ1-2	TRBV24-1	CATSDLYGYTF
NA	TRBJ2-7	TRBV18	CASSPPGQGVYEQYF
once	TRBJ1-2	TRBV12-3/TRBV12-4	CASSLRGYGYTF
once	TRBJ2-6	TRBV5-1	CASSLGLLGSGANVLTF
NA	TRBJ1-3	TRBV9	CASSAPTGSSGNTIYF
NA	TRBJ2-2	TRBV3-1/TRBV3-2	CASSHGTEGTGELFF